This T cell receptor beta chain was captured by sequencing in a study of shared clonotypes between healthy human individuals. The overall study: For every donor, three CD4 naive, three CD4 memory, two CD8 naive and one CD8 memory plates were used.

The CDR3 extends over 14 amino acids. Germline V lookup: CDR1 SGHTA, CDR2 FQGNSA. V gave up 1 base and J gave up 7 bases; unmatched junction bases: 4. This clone was observed once. TCRdb's copy holds only in-frame clones and misses some; the assay was immunoSEQ multiplex PCR. Of hundreds of thousands of clones listed, 95% to 98% are singletons. V usage is TRBV7-2 and J usage is TRBJ1-2; 9 nucleotides agree with TRBD1. This sequence originates from a woman aged 25 to 39 in good health. The sequenced sample consisted of naive CD4+ T cells sorted from blood. The subset was: CD45RA+ positively selected. CDR3 residues: CASSLGQGEGGYTF. The CDR3 DNA reads as TGTGCCAGCAGCTTAGGACAGGGGGAAGGTGGCTACACCTTC.